Sequencing of this T cell receptor beta chain was carried out in a study of blood T cells in healthy people across ages. The CDR3 is 13 residues long. Germline CDR1 SGHTA, CDR2 FQGTGA. Primed by a sample-barcoded 5' primer and a J-beta primer mix, a second PCR proceeded for 7 to 11 cycles. TCRdb independently ran MiXCR on the 5' RACE reads; one entry per CDR3 protein. The sample lists approximately 760,000 distinct CDR3 sequences; around 25% were seen once. Note on this clonotype: One end of the junction does not line up with germline, which may come from a read error.

The sample was also linked to a second study, of T cells of mothers and their children. That source adds: Slightly higher but non-significant overlap marked related mother-child pairs versus unrelated pairs.

Sequencing was carried out using blood. The clonotype originates from a boy aged 5-17 years in good health. The rearrangement joins TRBV7-3 to TRBJ2-1, with D possibly TRBD1 on 6 matching bases. The CDR3 nucleotides read TGTGCCAGCAGCTTAACTAGGGGGAATGAGCAGCTCTTC. Translated: CASSLTRGNEQLF.